Given below is one TCR beta chain in context. Antigen specificity is unknown. These data come from a study of shared clonotypes between healthy human individuals. Overall study: The study drew on a couple of women and three men aged 18 to 49 as donors. Study-wide points: With few donors, the genetic and exposure-history diversity represented was limited.

V shed 1 base and J 1 base; nucleotides not matched to a gene: 6. This CDR3 spans 17 amino acids. CDR1 is MGHRA and CDR2 is YSYEKL in the germline V gene. The method was immunoSEQ multiplex PCR; TCRdb's version includes in-frame clones alone and lacks a portion of them. The data show about 820,000 clones, with almost 95% seen just once and around 24% held by the top ten. The naive CD8 subset, CD45RO-negative cells positively selected for CCR7, excluded terminally differentiated effector memory CD45RA+ cells. The chain carries TRBV4-1 and TRBJ2-1, with 8 bases that match TRBD2. This receptor was obtained from a young man in good health. Sequencing was done on a sample of naive CD8+ T cells sorted from blood. Here the CDR3 reads CASSQVVTSESYNEQFF. CDR3 nucleotides: TGCGCCAGCAGCCAAGTTGTGACTAGCGAATCCTACAATGAGCAGTTCTTC.